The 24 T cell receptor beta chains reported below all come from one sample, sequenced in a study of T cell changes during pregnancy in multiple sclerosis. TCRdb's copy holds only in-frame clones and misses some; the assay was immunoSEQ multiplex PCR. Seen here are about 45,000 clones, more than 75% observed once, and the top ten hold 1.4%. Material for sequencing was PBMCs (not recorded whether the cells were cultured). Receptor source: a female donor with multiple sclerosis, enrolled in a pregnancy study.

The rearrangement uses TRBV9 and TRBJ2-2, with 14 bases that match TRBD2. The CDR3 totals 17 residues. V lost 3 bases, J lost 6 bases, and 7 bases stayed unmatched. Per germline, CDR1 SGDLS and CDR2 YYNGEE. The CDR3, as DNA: TGTGCCAGCAGCGACCGACTAGCGGGAGGGGTACCCGGGGAGCTGTTTTTT. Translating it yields CASSDRLAGGVPGELFF.

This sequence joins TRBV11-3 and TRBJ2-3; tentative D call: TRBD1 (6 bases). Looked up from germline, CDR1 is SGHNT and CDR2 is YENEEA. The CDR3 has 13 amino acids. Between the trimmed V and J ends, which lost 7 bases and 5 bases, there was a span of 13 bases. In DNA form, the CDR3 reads TGTGCCAGCATCCAGGGGAGTCGAGATACGCAGTATTTT. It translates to CASIQGSRDTQYF.

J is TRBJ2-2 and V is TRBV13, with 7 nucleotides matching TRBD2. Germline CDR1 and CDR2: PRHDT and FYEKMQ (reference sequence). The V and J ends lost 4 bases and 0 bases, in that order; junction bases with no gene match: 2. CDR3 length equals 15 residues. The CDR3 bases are TGTGCCAGCAGCTCACTAGCGTCGAACACCGGGGAGCTGTTTTTT. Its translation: CASSSLASNTGELFF.

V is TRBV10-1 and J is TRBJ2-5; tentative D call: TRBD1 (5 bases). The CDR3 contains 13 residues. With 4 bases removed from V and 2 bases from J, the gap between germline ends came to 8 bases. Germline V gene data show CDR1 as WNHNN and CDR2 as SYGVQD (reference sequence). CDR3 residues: CASSGGWQETQYF. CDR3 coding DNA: TGCGCCAGCAGTGGGGGCTGGCAAGAGACCCAGTACTTC.

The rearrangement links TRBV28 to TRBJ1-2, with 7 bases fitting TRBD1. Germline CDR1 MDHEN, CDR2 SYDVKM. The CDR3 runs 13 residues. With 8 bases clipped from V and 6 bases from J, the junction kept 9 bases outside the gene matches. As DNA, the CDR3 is TGTGCCAGCGAAATGGGACAGCACCATGGCTACACCTTC. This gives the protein CASEMGQHHGYTF.

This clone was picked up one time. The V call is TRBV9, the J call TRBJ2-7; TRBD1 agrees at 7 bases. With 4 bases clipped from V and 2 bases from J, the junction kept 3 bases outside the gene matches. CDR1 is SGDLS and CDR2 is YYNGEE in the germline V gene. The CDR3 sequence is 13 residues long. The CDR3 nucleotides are TGTGCCAGCAGCCGACAGGGACCCTACGAGCAGTACTTC. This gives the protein CASSRQGPYEQYF. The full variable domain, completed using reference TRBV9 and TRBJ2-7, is DSGVTQTPKHLITATGQRVTLRCSPRSGDLSVYWYQQSLDQGLQFLIQYYNGEERAKGNILERFSAQQFPDLHSELNLSSLELGDSALYFCASSRQGPYEQYFGPGTRLTVT.

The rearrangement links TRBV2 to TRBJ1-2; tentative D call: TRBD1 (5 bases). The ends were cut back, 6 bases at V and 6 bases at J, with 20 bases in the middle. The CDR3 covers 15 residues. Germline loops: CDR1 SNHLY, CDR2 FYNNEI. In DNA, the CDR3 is TGTGCCAGCAGGGGGACTGAAGGGACGGAAGATGGCTACACCTTC. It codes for CASRGTEGTEDGYTF. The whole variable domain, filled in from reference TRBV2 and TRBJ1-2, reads EPEVTQTPSHQVTQMGQEVILRCVPISNHLYFYWYRQILGQKVEFLVSFYNNEISEKSEIFDDQFSVERPDGSNFTLKIRSTKLEDSAMYFCASRGTEGTEDGYTFGSGTRLTVV.

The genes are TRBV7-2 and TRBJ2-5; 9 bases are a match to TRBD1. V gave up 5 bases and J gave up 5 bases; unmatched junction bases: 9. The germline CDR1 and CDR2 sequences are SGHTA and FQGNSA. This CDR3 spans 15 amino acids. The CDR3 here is CASSNTGGVWETQYF. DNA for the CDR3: TGTGCCAGCAGCAACACAGGGGGCGTTTGGGAGACCCAGTACTTC.

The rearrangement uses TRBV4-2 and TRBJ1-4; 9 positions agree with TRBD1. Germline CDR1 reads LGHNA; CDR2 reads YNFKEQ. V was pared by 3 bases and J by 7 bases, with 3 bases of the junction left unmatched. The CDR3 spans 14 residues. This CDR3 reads CASSQGQGSEKLFF. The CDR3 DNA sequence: TGTGCCAGCAGCCAGGGACAGGGCAGTGAAAAACTGTTTTTT.

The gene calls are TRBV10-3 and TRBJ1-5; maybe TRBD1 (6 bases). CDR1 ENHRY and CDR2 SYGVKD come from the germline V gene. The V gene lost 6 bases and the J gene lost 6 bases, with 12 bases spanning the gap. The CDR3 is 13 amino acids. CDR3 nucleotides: TGTGCCATCAGATCACAGGGAGGTCAGCCCCAGCATTTT. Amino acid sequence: CAIRSQGGQPQHF.

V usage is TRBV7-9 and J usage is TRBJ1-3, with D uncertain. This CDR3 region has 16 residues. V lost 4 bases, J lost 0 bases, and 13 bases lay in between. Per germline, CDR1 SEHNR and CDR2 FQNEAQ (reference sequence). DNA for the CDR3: TGTGCCAGCAGCTCCCCCGGCAGACACTCTGGAAACACCATATATTTT. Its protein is CASSSPGRHSGNTIYF.

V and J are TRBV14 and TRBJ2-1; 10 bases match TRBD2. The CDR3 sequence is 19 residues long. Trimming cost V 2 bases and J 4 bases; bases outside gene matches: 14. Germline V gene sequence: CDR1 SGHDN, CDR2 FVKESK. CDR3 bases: TGTGCCAGCAGCCAAATCTCCGGGCTAGCGGGAGACCCATACAATGAGCAGTTCTTC. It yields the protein CASSQISGLAGDPYNEQFF.

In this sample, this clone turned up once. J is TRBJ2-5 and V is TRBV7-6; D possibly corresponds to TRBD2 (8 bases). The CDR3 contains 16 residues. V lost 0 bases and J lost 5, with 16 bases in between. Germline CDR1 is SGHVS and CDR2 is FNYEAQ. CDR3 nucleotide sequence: TGTGCCAGCAGCTTAGCGACAGGGACTAGTGGTGAGACCCAGTACTTC. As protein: CASSLATGTSGETQYF.

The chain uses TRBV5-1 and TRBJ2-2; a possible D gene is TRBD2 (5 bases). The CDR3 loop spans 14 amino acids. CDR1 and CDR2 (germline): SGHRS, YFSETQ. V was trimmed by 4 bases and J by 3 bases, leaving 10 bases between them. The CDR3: CASSTDYDTGELFF. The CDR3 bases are TGCGCCAGCAGCACCGACTATGACACCGGGGAGCTGTTTTTT.

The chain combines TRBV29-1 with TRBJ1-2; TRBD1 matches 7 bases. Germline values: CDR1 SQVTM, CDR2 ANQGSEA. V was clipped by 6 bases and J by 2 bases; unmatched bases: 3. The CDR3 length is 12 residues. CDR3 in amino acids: CSVQTGNYGYTF. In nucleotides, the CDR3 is TGCAGCGTACAGACAGGGAACTATGGCTACACCTTC.

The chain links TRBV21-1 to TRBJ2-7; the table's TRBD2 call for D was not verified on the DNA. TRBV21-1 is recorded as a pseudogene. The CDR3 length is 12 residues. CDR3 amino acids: CASSKDCYEQYF. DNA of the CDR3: TGTGCCAGCAGCAAAGACTGCTACGAGCAGTACTTC.

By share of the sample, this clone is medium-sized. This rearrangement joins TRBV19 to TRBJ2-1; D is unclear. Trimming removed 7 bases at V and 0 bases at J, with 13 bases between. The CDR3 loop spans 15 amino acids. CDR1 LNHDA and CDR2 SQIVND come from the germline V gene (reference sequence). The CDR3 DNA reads TGTGCCAGTAAAAATTGGTTGGGCTCCTACAATGAGCAGTTCTTC. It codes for CASKNWLGSYNEQFF.

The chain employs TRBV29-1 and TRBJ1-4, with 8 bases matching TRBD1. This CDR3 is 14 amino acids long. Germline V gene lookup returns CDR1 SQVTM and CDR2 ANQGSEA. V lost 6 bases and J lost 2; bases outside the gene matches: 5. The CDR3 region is CSVDRTGTNEKLFF. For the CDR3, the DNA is TGCAGCGTAGACAGGACAGGGACTAATGAAAAACTGTTTTTT.

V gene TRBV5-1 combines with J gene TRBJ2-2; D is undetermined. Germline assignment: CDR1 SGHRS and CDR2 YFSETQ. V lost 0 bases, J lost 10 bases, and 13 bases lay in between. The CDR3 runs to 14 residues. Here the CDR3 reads CASSLGQEREELFF. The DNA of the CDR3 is TGCGCCAGCAGCTTGGGCCAGGAAAGAGAGGAGCTGTTTTTT.

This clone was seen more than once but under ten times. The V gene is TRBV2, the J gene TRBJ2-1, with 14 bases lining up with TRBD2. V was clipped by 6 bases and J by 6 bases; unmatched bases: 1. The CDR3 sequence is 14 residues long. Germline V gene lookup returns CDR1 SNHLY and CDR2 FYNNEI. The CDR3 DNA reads TGTGCCAGCAGGGGACTAGCGGGAGTCAATGAGCAGTTCTTC. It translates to CASRGLAGVNEQFF.

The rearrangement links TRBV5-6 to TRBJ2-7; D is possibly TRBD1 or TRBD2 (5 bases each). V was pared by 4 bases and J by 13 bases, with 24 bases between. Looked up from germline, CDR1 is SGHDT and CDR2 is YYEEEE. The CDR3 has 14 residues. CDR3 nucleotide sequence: TGTGCCAGCAGCCCTACCGGGACGCCAGTACCTCAATACTTC. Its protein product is CASSPTGTPVPQYF.

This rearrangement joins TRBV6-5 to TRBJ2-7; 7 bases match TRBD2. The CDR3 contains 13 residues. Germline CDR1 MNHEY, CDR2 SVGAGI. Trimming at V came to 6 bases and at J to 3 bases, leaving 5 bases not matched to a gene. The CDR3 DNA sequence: TGTGCCAGCAGGGGGGACTATAGCTACGAGCAGTACTTC. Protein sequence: CASRGDYSYEQYF.

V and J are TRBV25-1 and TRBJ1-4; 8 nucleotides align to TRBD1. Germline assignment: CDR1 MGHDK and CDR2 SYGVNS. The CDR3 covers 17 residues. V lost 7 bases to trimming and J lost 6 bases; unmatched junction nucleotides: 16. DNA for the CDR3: TGTGCCAGCACAGGACAGGGTATTGGAGTTTACGATGAAAAACTGTTTTTT. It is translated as CASTGQGIGVYDEKLFF.

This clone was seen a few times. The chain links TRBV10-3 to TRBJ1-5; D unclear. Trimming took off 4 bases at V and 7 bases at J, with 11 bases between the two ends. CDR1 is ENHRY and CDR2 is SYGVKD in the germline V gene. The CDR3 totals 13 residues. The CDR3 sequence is CAISATREQPQHF. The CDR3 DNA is TGTGCCATCAGTGCGACGAGGGAGCAGCCCCAGCATTTT.